This TCR beta chain was sequenced for a study of shared clonotypes between healthy human individuals. The germline CDR1 and CDR2 sequences are LNHDA and SQIVND (reference sequence). This CDR3 comprises 14 residues. V gave up 3 bases and J gave up 2 bases, with 8 bases separating them. Several immunoSEQ plates received, in even portions, the genomic DNA of each subset. Loaded into unsorted PBMC replicate PCRs was roughly 300 ng DNA, about 30,000 T cell genomes. Ten immunoSEQ deep assay plates were used to sequence the DNA of unsorted PBMCs. Some clones are missing from TCRdb's copy, which holds only in-frame ones; the method was immunoSEQ multiplex PCR. Of hundreds of thousands of clones in the sample, roughly 83% were seen once. This clone was observed a few times. This sample also contains other DNA sequences that code for the same CDR3.

This rearrangement joins TRBV19 to TRBJ1-5; D unresolved. The specimen sequenced was PBMCs. The source is a woman between 40 and 55 years old in good health. Some clones in this sample may be carry-over from other donors' samples. This chain's CDR3 is CASSMRGGNQPQHF. The CDR3 DNA sequence: TGTGCCAGTAGTATGCGGGGAGGCAATCAGCCCCAGCATTTT.